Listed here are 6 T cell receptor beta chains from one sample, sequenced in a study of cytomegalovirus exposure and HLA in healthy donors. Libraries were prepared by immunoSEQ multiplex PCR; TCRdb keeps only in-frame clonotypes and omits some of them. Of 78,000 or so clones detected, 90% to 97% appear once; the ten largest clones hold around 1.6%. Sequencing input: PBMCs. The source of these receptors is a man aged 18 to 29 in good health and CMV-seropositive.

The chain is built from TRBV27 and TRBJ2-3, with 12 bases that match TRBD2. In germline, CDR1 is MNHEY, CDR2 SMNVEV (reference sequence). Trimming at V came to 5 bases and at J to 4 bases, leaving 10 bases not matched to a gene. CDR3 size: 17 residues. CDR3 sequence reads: CASSLPRLAGVADTQYF. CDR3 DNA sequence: TGTGCCAGCAGTCTTCCCCGACTAGCGGGAGTGGCAGATACGCAGTATTTT.

In DNA, the CDR3 is TGTGCCAGCAGCGCCTCGAGGAACACTGAAGCTTTCTTT. This gives the protein CASSASRNTEAFF. The chain carries TRBV9 and TRBJ1-1; D gene unclear. Trimming cost V 3 bases and J 1 base, with 7 bases left between them. CDR3 size: 13 residues. Germline V lookup: CDR1 SGDLS, CDR2 YYNGEE.

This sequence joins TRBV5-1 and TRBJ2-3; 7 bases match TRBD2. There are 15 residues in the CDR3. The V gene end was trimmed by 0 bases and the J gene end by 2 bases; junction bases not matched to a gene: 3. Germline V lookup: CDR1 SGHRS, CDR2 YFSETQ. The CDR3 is CASSLDGDYTDTQYF. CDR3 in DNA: TGCGCCAGCAGCTTGGATGGGGACTACACAGATACGCAGTATTTT.

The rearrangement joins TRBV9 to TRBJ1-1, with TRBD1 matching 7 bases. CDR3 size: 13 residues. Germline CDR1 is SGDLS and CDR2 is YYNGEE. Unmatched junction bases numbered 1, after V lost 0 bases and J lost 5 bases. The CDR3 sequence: CASSVVQGTEAFF. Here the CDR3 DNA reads TGTGCCAGCAGCGTAGTACAGGGGACTGAAGCTTTCTTT.

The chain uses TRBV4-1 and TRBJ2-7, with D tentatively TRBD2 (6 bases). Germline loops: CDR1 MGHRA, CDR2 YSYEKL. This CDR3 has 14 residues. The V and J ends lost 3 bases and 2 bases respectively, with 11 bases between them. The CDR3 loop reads CASSHPGSAYEQYF. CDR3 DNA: TGCGCCAGCAGCCACCCCGGGAGCGCCTACGAGCAGTACTTC.

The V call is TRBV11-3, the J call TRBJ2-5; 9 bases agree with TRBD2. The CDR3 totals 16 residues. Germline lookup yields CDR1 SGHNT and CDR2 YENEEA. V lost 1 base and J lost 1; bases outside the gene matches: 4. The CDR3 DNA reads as TGTGCCAGCAGCTTAGGAAGCGGGAGGAGCCAAGAGACCCAGTACTTC. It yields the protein CASSLGSGRSQETQYF.